The TCR beta chain under discussion was sequenced for a study of T-cell memory formation after mild COVID-19. Study results and caveats: CD4/CD8 balance held among clones contracting day 15 to 85, and later expanders leaned CD4+. Cross-reactive memory appears to have joined, as suggested by some responding clones showing up in pre-infection memory.

The CDR3 loop spans 16 amino acids. Germline V gene data show CDR1 as DFQATT and CDR2 as SNEGSKA (reference sequence). Trimming took 0 bases from V and 5 from J, leaving 19 bases between them. In its sample, this clonotype was seen a few times. Its antigen is unknown. MiXCR, run by TCRdb on the 5' RACE reads, gives a single entry per CDR3 protein. The sample carries under 150,000 distinct CDR3 sequences, 22% recorded once. This TCR was sampled from a man younger than 35 who had mild COVID-19 (a few samples of this study predate the infection). Cell type and time point are not known. The sample consisted of PBMCs or a T cell subset sorted from them (not recorded which). This sequence joins TRBV20-1 and TRBJ2-5; a possible D gene is TRBD2 (6 bases). CDR3 nucleotides: TGCAGTGCTAGAGACCGAGGACTACTCCCTCGGGAGACCCAGTACTTC. It is translated as CSARDRGLLPRETQYF.